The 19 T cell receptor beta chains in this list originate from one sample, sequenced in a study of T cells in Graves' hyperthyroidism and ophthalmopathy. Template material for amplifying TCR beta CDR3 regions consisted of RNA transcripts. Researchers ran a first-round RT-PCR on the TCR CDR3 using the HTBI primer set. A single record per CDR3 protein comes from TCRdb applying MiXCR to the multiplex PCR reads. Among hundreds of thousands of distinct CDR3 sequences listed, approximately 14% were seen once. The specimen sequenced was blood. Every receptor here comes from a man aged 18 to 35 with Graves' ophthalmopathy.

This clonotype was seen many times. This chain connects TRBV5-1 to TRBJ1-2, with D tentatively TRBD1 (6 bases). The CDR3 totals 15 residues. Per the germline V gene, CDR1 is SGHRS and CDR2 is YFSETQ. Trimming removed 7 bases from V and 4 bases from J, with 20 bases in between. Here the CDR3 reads CASSTLTPGAYGYTF. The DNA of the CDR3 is TGCGCCAGCTCCACCCTAACCCCAGGGGCCTATGGCTACACCTTC. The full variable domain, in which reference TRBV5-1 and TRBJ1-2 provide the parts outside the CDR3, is KAGVTQTPRYLIKTRGQQVTLSCSPISGHRSVSWYQQTPGQGLQFLFEYFSETQRNKGNFPGRFSGRQFSNSRSEMNVSTLELGDSALYLCASSTLTPGAYGYTFGSGTRLTVV.

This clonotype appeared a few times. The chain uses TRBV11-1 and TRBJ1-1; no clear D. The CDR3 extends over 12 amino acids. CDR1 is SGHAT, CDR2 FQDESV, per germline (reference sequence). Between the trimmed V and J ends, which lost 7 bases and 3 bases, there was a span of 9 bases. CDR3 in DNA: TGTGCCAGCACCGCGAGTCACACTGAAGCTTTCTTT. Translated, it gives CASTASHTEAFF.

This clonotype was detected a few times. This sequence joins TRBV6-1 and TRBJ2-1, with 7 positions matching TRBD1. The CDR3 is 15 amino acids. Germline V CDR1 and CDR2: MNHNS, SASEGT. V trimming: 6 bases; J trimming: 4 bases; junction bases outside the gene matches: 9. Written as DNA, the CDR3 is TGTGCCAGCAGCGAGACAGGGCTTGGGTACAATGAGCAGTTCTTC. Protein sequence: CASSETGLGYNEQFF.

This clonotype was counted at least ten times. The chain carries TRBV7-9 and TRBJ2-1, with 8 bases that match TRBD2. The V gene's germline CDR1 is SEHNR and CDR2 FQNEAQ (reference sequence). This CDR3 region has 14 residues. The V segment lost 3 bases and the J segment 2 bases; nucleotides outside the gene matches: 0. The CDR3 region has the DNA TGTGCCAGCAGCTTGACTAGCGCCTACAATGAGCAGTTCTTC. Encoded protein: CASSLTSAYNEQFF.

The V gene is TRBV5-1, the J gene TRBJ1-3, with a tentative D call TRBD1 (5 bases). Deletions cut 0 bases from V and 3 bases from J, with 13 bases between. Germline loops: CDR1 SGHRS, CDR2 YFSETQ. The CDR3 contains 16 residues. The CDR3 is CASSLAIGAGGNTIYF. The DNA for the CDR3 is TGCGCCAGCAGCTTGGCCATCGGGGCAGGTGGAAACACCATATATTTT.

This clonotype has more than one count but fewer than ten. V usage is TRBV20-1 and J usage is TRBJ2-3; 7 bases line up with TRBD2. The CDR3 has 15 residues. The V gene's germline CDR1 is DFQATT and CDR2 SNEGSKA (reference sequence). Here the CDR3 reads CRAAASERDTDTQYF. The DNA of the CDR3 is TGCAGAGCTGCCGCTTCCGAGCGGGACACAGATACGCAGTATTTT.

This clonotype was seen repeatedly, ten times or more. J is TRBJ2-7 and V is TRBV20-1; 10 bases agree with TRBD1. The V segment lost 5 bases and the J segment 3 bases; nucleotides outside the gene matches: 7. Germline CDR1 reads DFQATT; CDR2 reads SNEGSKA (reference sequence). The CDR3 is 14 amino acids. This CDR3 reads CSALTGTGVYEQYF. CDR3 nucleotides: TGCAGTGCTCTCACCGGGACAGGGGTCTACGAGCAGTACTTC.

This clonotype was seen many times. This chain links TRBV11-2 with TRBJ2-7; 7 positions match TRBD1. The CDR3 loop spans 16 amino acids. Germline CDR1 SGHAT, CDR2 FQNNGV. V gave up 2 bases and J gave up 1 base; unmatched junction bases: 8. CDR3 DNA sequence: TGTGCCAGCAGCTTACCACAGGGGTTGTTTTCCTACGAGCAGTACTTC. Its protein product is CASSLPQGLFSYEQYF.

CDR3 nucleotides: TGTGCCAGCAGCCAAGATTGGATGGGACAGGGAGGCTCCTACGAGCAGTACTTC. Amino acid sequence: CASSQDWMGQGGSYEQYF. The chain is built from TRBV4-2 and TRBJ2-7; 9 nucleotides align to TRBD1. From germline, CDR1 is LGHNA and CDR2 YNFKEQ. V was clipped by 0 bases and J by 0 bases; unmatched bases: 9. This CDR3 has 18 residues.

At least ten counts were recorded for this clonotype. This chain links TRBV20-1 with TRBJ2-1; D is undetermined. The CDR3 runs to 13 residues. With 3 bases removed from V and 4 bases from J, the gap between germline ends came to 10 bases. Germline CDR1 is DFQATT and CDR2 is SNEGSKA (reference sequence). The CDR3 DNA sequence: TGCAGTGCTAGGTCATCGGTATACAATGAGCAGTTCTTC. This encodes CSARSSVYNEQFF.

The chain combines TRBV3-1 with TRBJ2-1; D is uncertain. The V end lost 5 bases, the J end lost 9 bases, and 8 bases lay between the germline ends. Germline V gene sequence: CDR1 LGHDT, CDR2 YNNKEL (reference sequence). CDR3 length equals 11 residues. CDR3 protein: CASSDSSEQFF. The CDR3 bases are TGTGCCAGCAGCGATAGTAGTGAGCAGTTCTTC.

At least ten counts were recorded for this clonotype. The CDR3, as DNA: TGTGCCAGCCATCCCAGGGGAACAGATACGCAGTATTTT. It encodes CASHPRGTDTQYF. The chain is built from TRBV12-3 or TRBV12-4 and TRBJ2-3; tentative D call: TRBD1 (6 bases). This CDR3 is built from 13 residues. Between the trimmed V and J ends, which lost 8 bases and 3 bases, there was a span of 12 bases.

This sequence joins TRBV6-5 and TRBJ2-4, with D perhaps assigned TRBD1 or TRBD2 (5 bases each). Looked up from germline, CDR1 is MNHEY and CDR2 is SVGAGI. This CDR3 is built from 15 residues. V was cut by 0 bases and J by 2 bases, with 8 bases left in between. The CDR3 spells CASSYSGDPKNIQYF. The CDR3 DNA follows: TGTGCCAGCAGTTACTCCGGGGACCCCAAAAACATTCAGTACTTC.

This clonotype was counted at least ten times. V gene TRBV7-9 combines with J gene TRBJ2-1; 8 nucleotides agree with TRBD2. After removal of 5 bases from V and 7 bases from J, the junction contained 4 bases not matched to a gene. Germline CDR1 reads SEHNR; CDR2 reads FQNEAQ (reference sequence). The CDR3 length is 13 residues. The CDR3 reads CASSASGSNEQFF. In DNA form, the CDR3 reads TGTGCCAGCAGCGCGAGCGGGAGTAATGAGCAGTTCTTC.

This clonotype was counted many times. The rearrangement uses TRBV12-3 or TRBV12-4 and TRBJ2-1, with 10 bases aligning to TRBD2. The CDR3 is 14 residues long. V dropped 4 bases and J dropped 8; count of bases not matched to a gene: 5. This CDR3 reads CASSSSGSRDEQFF. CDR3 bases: TGTGCCAGCAGTTCTAGCGGGAGTAGGGATGAGCAGTTCTTC.

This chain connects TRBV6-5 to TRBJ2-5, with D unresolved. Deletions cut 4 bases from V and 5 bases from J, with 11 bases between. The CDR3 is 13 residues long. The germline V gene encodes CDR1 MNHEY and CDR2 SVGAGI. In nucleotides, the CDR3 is TGTGCCAGCAGTTCCCCTAAGCCGGAGACCCAGTACTTC. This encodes CASSSPKPETQYF.

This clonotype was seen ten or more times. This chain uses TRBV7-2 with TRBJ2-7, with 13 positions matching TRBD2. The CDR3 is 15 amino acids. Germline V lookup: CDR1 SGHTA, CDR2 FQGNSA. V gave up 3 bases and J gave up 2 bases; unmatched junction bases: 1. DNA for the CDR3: TGTGCCAGCAGCTTTGGGACTAGCGGGACCTACGAGCAGTACTTC. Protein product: CASSFGTSGTYEQYF.

CDR3 sequence: CASSDGTSGGAPNEQFF. Here the CDR3 DNA reads TGTGCCAGCAGCGACGGGACTAGCGGGGGGGCCCCCAATGAGCAGTTCTTC. This chain uses TRBV12-3 or TRBV12-4 with TRBJ2-1; 16 bases are shared with TRBD2. The length of the CDR3 is 17 residues. The ends lost 6 bases at V and 6 bases at J; junction bases unmatched: 8.

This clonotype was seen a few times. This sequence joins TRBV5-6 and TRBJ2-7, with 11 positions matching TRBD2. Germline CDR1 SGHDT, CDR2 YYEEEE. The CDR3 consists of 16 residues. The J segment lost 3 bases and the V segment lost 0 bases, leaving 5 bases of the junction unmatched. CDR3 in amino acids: CASSLVGTSGFYEQYF. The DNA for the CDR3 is TGTGCCAGCAGCTTGGTCGGGACTAGCGGCTTCTACGAGCAGTACTTC. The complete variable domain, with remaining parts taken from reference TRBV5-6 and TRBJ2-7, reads DAGVTQSPTHLIKTRGQQVTLRCSPKSGHDTVSWYQQALGQGPQFIFQYYEEEERQRGNFPDRFSGHQFPNYSSELNVNALLLGDSALYLCASSLVGTSGFYEQYFGPGTRLTVT.